These 27 T cell receptor beta chains came from one sample sequenced in a study of chemoradiotherapy in HPV16-positive cancers. TCRdb's table, derived via immunoSEQ multiplex PCR, lists solely in-frame clones and lacks some. The sample includes more than 1,500 clones, roughly 90% of them seen just once. This material consisted of tumor tissue, taken from a patient who underwent chemoradiotherapy. All receptors derive from a human donor with HPV-associated anogenital cancer.

The chain links TRBV2 to TRBJ1-5, with TRBD1 matching 9 bases. Germline V CDR1 and CDR2: SNHLY, FYNNEI. Trimming at V came to 6 bases and at J to 4 bases, leaving 4 bases not matched to a gene. This CDR3 has 14 amino acids. The CDR3 protein is CASSRQGVNQPQHF. The CDR3 DNA is TGTGCCAGCAGCAGACAGGGGGTTAATCAGCCCCAGCATTTT.

The genes are TRBV10-3 and TRBJ2-1; 7 bases align to TRBD2. CDR1 is ENHRY and CDR2 is SYGVKD in the germline V gene. V was clipped by 0 bases and J by 11 bases; unmatched bases: 7. The CDR3 consists of 14 residues. The CDR3 loop is CAISESGGGAKQFF. CDR3 DNA sequence: TGTGCCATCAGTGAGTCGGGGGGGGGAGCGAAGCAGTTCTTC.

CDR3 DNA sequence: TGTGCCATCAGTGAGTCGGGAATGACAGGGAGGACTGAAGCTTTCTTT. Amino acid sequence: CAISESGMTGRTEAFF. The chain has TRBV10-3 and TRBJ1-1; 7 bases line up with TRBD1. The CDR3 contains 16 residues. Germline V lookup: CDR1 ENHRY, CDR2 SYGVKD. Trimming cost V 0 bases and J 5 bases; bases outside gene matches: 9.

The rearrangement uses TRBV6-1 and TRBJ1-3; D ambiguous. Per the germline V gene, CDR1 is MNHNS and CDR2 is SASEGT. The germline V and J ends were trimmed by 3 bases and 0 bases, with 9 bases remaining between them. This CDR3 comprises 15 residues. The DNA of the CDR3 is TGTGCCAGCAGTGATTTGCCGGGCTCTGGAAACACCATATATTTT. Translation gives CASSDLPGSGNTIYF.

The J gene is TRBJ1-3, the V gene TRBV7-8; D is unresolved. V lost 5 bases to trimming and J lost 7 bases, with 21 bases between them. CDR1 and CDR2 from the germline V gene are SGHVS and FQNEAQ. The CDR3 totals 16 residues. The CDR3 DNA sequence: TGTGCCAGCAGCCGGGTCGGGTGGCAGGCATCGAACACCATATATTTT. This sequence encodes CASSRVGWQASNTIYF.

This chain joins TRBV30 and TRBJ1-2, with D possibly TRBD1 on 6 matching bases. V was shortened by 2 bases and J by 7 bases, with 8 bases between the two germline ends. Germline V gives CDR1 GTSNPN, CDR2 SVGIG (reference sequence). This CDR3 is 11 amino acids long. CDR3 coding DNA: TGTGCCTGGAGTACCAGGGGTGGCTACACCTTC. The encoded protein is CAWSTRGGYTF.

The rearrangement uses TRBV29-1 and TRBJ2-3; D uncertain. V dropped 5 bases and J dropped 1 base, with 10 bases sitting between them. Germline loops: CDR1 SQVTM, CDR2 ANQGSEA. The CDR3 has 13 amino acids. CDR3: CSVRVGRTDTQYF. The CDR3, as DNA: TGCAGCGTTCGTGTCGGACGCACAGATACGCAGTATTTT.

The chain carries TRBV5-5 and TRBJ2-1; D not resolved. Germline CDR1 SGHKS, CDR2 YYEKEE (reference sequence). This CDR3 comprises 15 residues. Trimming took off 2 bases at V and 0 bases at J, with 9 bases between the two ends. CDR3 region: CASSFQARSYNEQFF. The CDR3 bases are TGTGCCAGCAGCTTTCAGGCACGCTCCTACAATGAGCAGTTCTTC. Full variable domain (remainder filled in from reference TRBV5-5 and TRBJ2-1): DAGVTQSPTHLIKTRGQQVTLRCSPISGHKSVSWYQQVLGQGPQFIFQYYEKEERGRGNFPDRFSARQFPNYSSELNVNALLLGDSALYLCASSFQARSYNEQFFGPGTRLTVL.

This rearrangement joins TRBV5-4 to TRBJ2-5; 10 nucleotides match TRBD2. Germline V lookup: CDR1 SGHNT, CDR2 YYREEE (reference sequence). CDR3 length: 16 residues. The junction had 4 bases not matched to a gene; V was cut back by 1 base and J by 1 base. CDR3 amino acids: CASSLLSSGGQETQYF. The CDR3 region has the DNA TGTGCCAGCAGCTTGTTGTCTAGCGGGGGCCAAGAGACCCAGTACTTC.

V and J are TRBV19 and TRBJ2-3; weak D call: TRBD2 (6 bases). Trimming left V 5 bases short and J 2 bases short, with 11 bases between. CDR1 is LNHDA, CDR2 SQIVND, per germline (reference sequence). The CDR3 has 14 residues. CDR3: CASSEPGVTDTQYF. The CDR3 bases are TGTGCCAGTAGTGAACCGGGAGTCACAGATACGCAGTATTTT.

The CDR3 reads CASSLEGAEQYF. CDR3 DNA sequence: TGTGCCAGCAGCTTAGAGGGGGCCGAGCAGTACTTC. The chain recombines TRBV7-9 with TRBJ2-7; 7 nucleotides align to TRBD1. V gave up 1 base and J gave up 6 bases; unmatched junction bases: 0. CDR1 is SEHNR, CDR2 FQNEAQ, per germline (reference sequence). There are 12 residues in the CDR3. Looking up the rest from reference TRBV7-9 and TRBJ2-7 gives the full variable domain: DTGVSQNPRHKITKRGQNVTFRCDPISEHNRLYWYRQTLGQGPEFLTYFQNEAQLEKSRLLSDRFSAERPKGSFSTLEIQRTEQGDSAMYLCASSLEGAEQYFGPGTRLTVT.

The chain employs TRBV27 and TRBJ2-2; 11 bases fit TRBD1. Germline loops: CDR1 MNHEY, CDR2 SMNVEV (reference sequence). CDR3 length equals 17 residues. J lost 4 bases, V lost 2 bases, and 6 bases had no gene match. This chain's CDR3 is CASSLILGQGGTGELFF. The CDR3 DNA follows: TGTGCCAGCAGTTTAATCCTGGGACAGGGGGGCACCGGGGAGCTGTTTTTT.

The rearrangement uses TRBV11-3 and TRBJ2-3; 7 positions agree with TRBD2. Unmatched junction bases numbered 9, after V lost 5 bases and J lost 4 bases. The germline gives CDR1 SGHNT, CDR2 YENEEA. This CDR3 contains 15 residues. DNA of the CDR3: TGTGCCAGCAGCCTCCAGCGGGGATGGGCAGATACGCAGTATTTT. It specifies CASSLQRGWADTQYF.

This clone was seen just once. The J gene is TRBJ2-2, the V gene TRBV25-1; 10 positions agree with TRBD1. Germline CDR1 reads MGHDK; CDR2 reads SYGVNS. CDR3 length equals 15 residues. Losses at the gene ends were 4 bases for V and 7 bases for J; bases not matched to a gene: 6. The CDR3 sequence is CASSGRQGAGGELFF. The CDR3 DNA follows: TGTGCCAGCAGTGGCCGACAGGGGGCTGGCGGGGAGCTGTTTTTT.

The genes are TRBV30 and TRBJ1-5; D is ambiguous. This CDR3 is built from 13 residues. Germline loops: CDR1 GTSNPN, CDR2 SVGIG (reference sequence). V was cut by 2 bases and J by 7 bases, with 12 bases left in between. CDR3 nucleotides: TGTGCCTGGAGTTTAGGGCGTGACCAGCCCCAGCATTTT. This codes for CAWSLGRDQPQHF.

The J gene is TRBJ1-2, the V gene TRBV5-4; 8 nucleotides agree with TRBD1. V shed 3 bases, J shed 7 bases, and the junction held 8 bases outside the gene matches. There are 14 residues in the CDR3. CDR1 SGHNT and CDR2 YYREEE come from the germline V gene (reference sequence). The CDR3 nucleotides are TGTGCCAGCAGCTCCCGGGACAGGCTTAGTGGCTACACCTTC. It is translated as CASSSRDRLSGYTF.

J is TRBJ2-6 and V is TRBV7-2; D not certain. The CDR3 is made up of 16 amino acids. The V and J ends lost 5 bases and 4 bases respectively, with 15 bases between them. Germline V gene sequence: CDR1 SGHTA, CDR2 FQGNSA. Here the CDR3 reads CASSLVPGSGANVLTF. DNA for the CDR3: TGTGCCAGCAGCCTAGTACCGGGTTCGGGGGCCAACGTCCTGACTTTC. The full variable domain, completed using reference TRBV7-2 and TRBJ2-6, is GAGVSQSPSNKVTEKGKDVELRCDPISGHTALYWYRQSLGQGLEFLIYFQGNSAPDKSGLPSDRFSAERTGGSVSTLTIQRTQQEDSAVYLCASSLVPGSGANVLTFGAGSRLTVL.

This chain joins TRBV10-1 and TRBJ1-1; a weak D match, TRBD1 (5 bases). Germline lookup yields CDR1 WNHNN and CDR2 SYGVQD (reference sequence). This CDR3 comprises 14 residues. With 2 bases removed from V and 0 bases from J, the gap between germline ends came to 7 bases. CDR3 in amino acids: CASSEDSLNTEAFF. The CDR3 nucleotides read TGCGCCAGCAGTGAGGACAGCCTGAACACTGAAGCTTTCTTT.

The chain combines TRBV16 with TRBJ2-1, with a possible D match to TRBD2 (5 bases). The CDR3 runs 16 residues. V dropped 3 bases and J dropped 2 bases, with 14 bases sitting between them. Germline CDR1 KGHSY, CDR2 FQNENV. The CDR3 DNA sequence: TGTGCCAGCAGCCAGGATAAGGGAGCCGCCTACAATGAGCAGTTCTTC. This gives the protein CASSQDKGAAYNEQFF.

This sequence joins TRBV6-5 and TRBJ1-2; TRBD1 agrees at 7 bases. The V segment lost 0 bases and the J segment 4 bases; nucleotides outside the gene matches: 5. Germline CDR1 is MNHEY and CDR2 is SVGAGI. The CDR3 spans 15 residues. The CDR3 DNA follows: TGTGCCAGCAGTTACTCGATGTCAGGGGGCTATGGCTACACCTTC. Encoded protein: CASSYSMSGGYGYTF.

The chain links TRBV7-2 to TRBJ2-2; TRBD2 aligns across 11 bases. Germline V gene sequence: CDR1 SGHTA, CDR2 FQGNSA. With V trimmed by 7 bases and J by 7 bases, 8 bases remained unmatched. The CDR3 totals 15 residues. CDR3: CASIRTSGFVGELFF. The DNA for the CDR3 is TGTGCCAGCATTCGGACTAGCGGGTTTGTCGGGGAGCTGTTTTTT.

The CDR3 DNA sequence: TGTGCCAGTAGTGCGGGTCTACGAAACACTGAAGCTTTCTTT. It translates to CASSAGLRNTEAFF. V is TRBV19 and J is TRBJ1-1, with D unclear. V lost 5 bases and J lost 2, with 12 bases in between. Looked up from germline, CDR1 is LNHDA and CDR2 is SQIVND (reference sequence). The CDR3 spans 14 residues. The whole variable domain, filled in from reference TRBV19 and TRBJ1-1, reads DGGITQSPKYLFRKEGQNVTLSCEQNLNHDAMYWYRQDPGQGLRLIYYSQIVNDFQKGDIAEGYSVSREKKESFPLTVTSAQKNPTAFYLCASSAGLRNTEAFFGQGTRLTVV.

A single count supports this clone. The chain combines TRBV25-1 with TRBJ2-3; D gene unclear. Germline lookup yields CDR1 MGHDK and CDR2 SYGVNS. Trimming removed 2 bases from V and 0 bases from J, with 15 bases in between. The CDR3 covers 17 residues. CDR3 bases: TGTGCCAGCAGTGAAAGCTTGGCGGTCCCCAGCACAGATACGCAGTATTTT. Encoded protein: CASSESLAVPSTDTQYF. Variable domain in full (rest from reference TRBV25-1 and TRBJ2-3): EADIYQTPRYLVIGTGKKITLECSQTMGHDKMYWYQQDPGMELHLIHYSYGVNSTEKGDLSSESTVSRIRTEHFPLTLESARPSHTSQYLCASSESLAVPSTDTQYFGPGTRLTVL.

This chain uses TRBV11-3 with TRBJ1-5; possibly TRBD1 for D (5 bases). This CDR3 region has 13 residues. Germline loops: CDR1 SGHNT, CDR2 YENEEA. Deletions cut 5 bases from V and 3 bases from J, with 8 bases between. CDR3: CASSPGSNQPQHF. CDR3 nucleotide sequence: TGTGCCAGCAGCCCAGGGTCCAATCAGCCCCAGCATTTT.

V usage is TRBV2 and J usage is TRBJ2-3; D not resolved. Trimming stripped 2 bases from V and 4 bases from J, with 1 base between. The CDR3 spans 11 residues. The germline gives CDR1 SNHLY, CDR2 FYNNEI. The CDR3 spells CASSESDTQYF. The CDR3 DNA is TGTGCCAGCAGTGAATCAGATACGCAGTATTTT.

V usage is TRBV28 and J usage is TRBJ2-5; 7 bases align to TRBD2. This CDR3 has 17 amino acids. Germline-derived CDR1 and CDR2 are MDHEN and SYDVKM. With V trimmed by 6 bases and J by 4 bases, 17 bases remained unmatched. In nucleotides, the CDR3 is TGTGCCAGCAGGTCCCCGGGTTGGGGGAGGGGCCGAGAGACCCAGTACTTC. It specifies CASRSPGWGRGRETQYF.

The chain carries TRBV5-1 and TRBJ2-3; the D gene is possibly TRBD1 (6 bases). The V and J ends lost 4 bases and 0 bases respectively, with 12 bases between them. This CDR3 is built from 15 residues. Germline V CDR1 and CDR2: SGHRS, YFSETQ. CDR3: CASSLQGSSTDTQYF. The CDR3 region has the DNA TGCGCCAGCAGCCTCCAGGGGTCTAGCACAGATACGCAGTATTTT.